This record covers a single T cell receptor beta chain. Its antigen is not known. It was the approximately 110-subject validation cohort, separate from the roughly 700-subject first cohort, to which the donors belonged. Per germline, CDR1 MNHEY and CDR2 SVGAGI. The ends were cut back, 2 bases at V and 7 bases at J, with 8 bases in the middle. The length of the CDR3 is 12 residues. TCRdb's copy holds only in-frame clones and misses some; the assay was immunoSEQ multiplex PCR. The table shows about 60,000 clones, with about 96% occurring only once. The data originate from a study of cytomegalovirus exposure and HLA in healthy donors. Study at large: In a later analysis, the 120 or so validation repertoires were reported to have used the same platform as the approximately 670 first-cohort repertoires. Study-level points and caveats: Specificity for CMV antigens was confirmed in vitro for a few of the CMV-associated chains. Subsequent analysis of the 120 or so validation repertoires found a tendency for first-cohort TCR clusters to co-occur.

The specimen sequenced was PBMCs. This sequence was found in a woman aged 18-30 years in good health and CMV-seronegative. The V and J genes are TRBV6-5 and TRBJ1-2, with a weak D call TRBD1 (5 bases). The CDR3 DNA reads TGTGCCAGCAGTTACATGGGGGGTGGCTACACCTTC. This translates into CASSYMGGGYTF.